This T cell receptor beta chain was sequenced in a study of cytomegalovirus exposure and HLA in healthy donors. Study background: An early release of data contained 80 million to 85 million unique TCRs, which came from HLA-typed donors.

Study-wide results and caveats: High specificity and sensitivity for cytomegalovirus status were reported for the classifier.

The CDR3 runs to 13 residues. The germline CDR1 and CDR2 sequences are SGHTS and YDEGEE. The V gene lost 7 bases and the J gene lost 3 bases, with 14 bases spanning the gap. Primers: 60 Vbeta forward and 13 Jbeta reverse. Sequencing was performed with immunoSEQ multiplex PCR; in TCRdb, only in-frame clones are kept and a portion is missing. This table has 160,000 or so clones, just over 70% appearing once. For this clone: The antigen remains undetermined.

Sequenced input: PBMCs. The V call is TRBV5-8, the J call TRBJ2-7; D is possibly TRBD1 (5 bases). The TCR comes from a human donor in good health. Here the CDR3 DNA reads TGTGCCAGCGTTCGACAGAGATTCTACGAGCAGTACTTC. Translating it yields CASVRQRFYEQYF. The full variable domain, rest sourced from reference TRBV5-8 and TRBJ2-7, is EAGVTQSPTHLIKTRGQQATLRCSPISGHTSVYWYQQALGLGLQFLLWYDEGEERNRGNFPPRFSGRQFPNYSSELNVNALELEDSALYLCASVRQRFYEQYFGPGTRLTVT.